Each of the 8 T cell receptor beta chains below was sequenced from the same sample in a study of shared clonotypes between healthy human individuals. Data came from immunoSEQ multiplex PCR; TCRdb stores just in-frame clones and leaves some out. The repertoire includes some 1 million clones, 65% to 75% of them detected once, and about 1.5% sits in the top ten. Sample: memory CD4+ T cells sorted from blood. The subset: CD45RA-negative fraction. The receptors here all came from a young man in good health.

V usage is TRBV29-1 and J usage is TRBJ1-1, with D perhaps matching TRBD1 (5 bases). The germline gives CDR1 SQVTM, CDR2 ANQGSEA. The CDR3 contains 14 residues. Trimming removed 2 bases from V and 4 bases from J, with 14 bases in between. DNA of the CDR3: TGCAGCGTTGAAAGAGGGGCTAGCGGCACTGAAGCTTTCTTT. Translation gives CSVERGASGTEAFF.

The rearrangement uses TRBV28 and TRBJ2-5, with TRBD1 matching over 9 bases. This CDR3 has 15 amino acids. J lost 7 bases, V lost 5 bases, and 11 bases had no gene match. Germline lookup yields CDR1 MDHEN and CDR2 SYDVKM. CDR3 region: CASSGAGTGPWTQYF. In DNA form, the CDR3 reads TGTGCCAGCAGTGGGGCCGGGACAGGGCCATGGACCCAGTACTTC.

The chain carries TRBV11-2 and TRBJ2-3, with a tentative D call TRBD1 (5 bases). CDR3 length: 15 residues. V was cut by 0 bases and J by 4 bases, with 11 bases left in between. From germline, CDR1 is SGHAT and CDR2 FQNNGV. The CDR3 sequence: CASSLDAGKSDTQYF. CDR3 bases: TGTGCCAGCAGCTTAGATGCAGGGAAGTCAGATACGCAGTATTTT. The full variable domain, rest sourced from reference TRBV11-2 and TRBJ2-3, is EAGVAQSPRYKIIEKRQSVAFWCNPISGHATLYWYQQILGQGPKLLIQFQNNGVVDDSQLPKDRFSAERLKGVDSTLKIQPAKLEDSAVYLCASSLDAGKSDTQYFGPGTRLTVL.

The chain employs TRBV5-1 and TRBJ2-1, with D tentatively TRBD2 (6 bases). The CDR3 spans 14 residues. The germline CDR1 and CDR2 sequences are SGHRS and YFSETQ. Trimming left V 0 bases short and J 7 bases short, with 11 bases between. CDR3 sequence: CASSLGSGGNEQFF. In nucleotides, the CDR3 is TGCGCCAGCAGCTTGGGTAGCGGTGGAAATGAGCAGTTCTTC.

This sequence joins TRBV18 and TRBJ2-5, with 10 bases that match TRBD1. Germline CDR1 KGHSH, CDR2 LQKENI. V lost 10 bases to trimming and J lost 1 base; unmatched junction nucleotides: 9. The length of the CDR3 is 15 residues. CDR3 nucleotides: TGTGCCACTCAAGCGGGACAGGGGTTCCAAGAGACCCAGTACTTC. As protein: CATQAGQGFQETQYF.

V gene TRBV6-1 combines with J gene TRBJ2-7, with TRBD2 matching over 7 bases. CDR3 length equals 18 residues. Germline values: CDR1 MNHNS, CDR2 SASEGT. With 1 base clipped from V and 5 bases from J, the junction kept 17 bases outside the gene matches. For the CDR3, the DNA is TGTGCCAGCAGTGAAGAGTTCGTTTTGGGGGGGAGAAGGGACGAGCAGTACTTC. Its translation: CASSEEFVLGGRRDEQYF.

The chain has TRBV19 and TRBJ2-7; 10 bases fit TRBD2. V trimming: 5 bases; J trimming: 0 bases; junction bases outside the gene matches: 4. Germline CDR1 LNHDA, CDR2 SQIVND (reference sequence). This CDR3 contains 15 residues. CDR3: CASSELAGNSYEQYF. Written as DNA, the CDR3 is TGTGCCAGTAGTGAACTAGCGGGGAACTCCTACGAGCAGTACTTC.

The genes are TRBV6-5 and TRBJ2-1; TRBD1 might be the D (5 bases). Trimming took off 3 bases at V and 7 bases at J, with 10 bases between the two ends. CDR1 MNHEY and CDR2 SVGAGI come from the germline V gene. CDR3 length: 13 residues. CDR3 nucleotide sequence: TGTGCCAGCAGTTATGACAGTTTGAATGAGCAGTTCTTC. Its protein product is CASSYDSLNEQFF.